Presented here are 9 T cell receptor beta chains from one specimen sequenced in a study of metastatic and nonmetastatic thyroid tumors (dated by TCRdb to the early 2020s). None of the patients had been given any treatment before thyroid surgery. Receptor libraries were prepared by PCR. Sequencer: Illumina HiSeq 4000. TCRdb reprocessing: public reads trimmed at Q25 with fastp, clones called with MiXCR, in-frame beta chains kept. For this sample there are about 39,000 clones; roughly 18% appear just once. Around 16% of the sample belongs to the ten largest clones. Sequences were obtained from blood. These receptors originate from a female donor with papillary thyroid cancer or a benign thyroid nodule (not recorded which). Some clones in this sample may be carry-over from other donors' samples.

This clone was picked up many times. This sample also contains other DNA sequences that code for the same CDR3. V is TRBV27 and J is TRBJ2-2; D is unresolved. In germline, CDR1 is MNHEY, CDR2 SMNVEV (reference sequence). The CDR3 loop spans 11 amino acids. V was trimmed by 3 bases and J by 4 bases, leaving 0 bases between them. In nucleotides, the CDR3 is TGTGCCAGCAGTTTCACCGGGGAGCTGTTTTTT. It codes for CASSFTGELFF.

Notes on this clone: One junction end disagrees with the germline gene, perhaps due to a read error. The chain couples TRBV6-6 to TRBJ2-2; no definite D call. The germline V gene has CDR1 MNHNY and CDR2 SVGAGI (reference sequence). This CDR3 is 14 amino acids long. The CDR3 sequence is CASIYTYSSGELFF. As DNA, the CDR3 is TGTGCCAGCATTTACACCTACAGTAGCGGGGAGCTGTTTTTT.

CDR3 region: CASSQMGLLGGELFF. In DNA form, the CDR3 reads TGTGCCAGCAGTCAAATGGGACTACTGGGGGGGGAGCTGTTTTTT. The chain uses TRBV3-1 and TRBJ2-2, with 7 positions matching TRBD2. Trimming removed 6 bases from V and 8 bases from J; junction bases left unmatched: 12. Germline V gene sequence: CDR1 LGHDT, CDR2 YNNKEL (reference sequence). There are 15 residues in the CDR3.

This clone was counted ten times or more. The rearrangement uses TRBV20-1 and TRBJ1-5; no firm D call. This CDR3 contains 12 residues. Trimming took off 8 bases at V and 2 bases at J, with 10 bases between the two ends. Germline values: CDR1 DFQATT, CDR2 SNEGSKA (reference sequence). CDR3 nucleotides: TGCAGTTCAAGACGCGGCAATCAGCCCCAGCATTTT. Translated: CSSRRGNQPQHF.

In its sample, this clone is medium-sized. The chain combines TRBV28 with TRBJ2-7; 9 positions match TRBD2. This CDR3 comprises 16 residues. Germline values: CDR1 MDHEN, CDR2 SYDVKM. V shed 7 bases, J shed 5 bases, and the junction held 15 bases outside the gene matches. The CDR3 sequence: CASTPGPLSGSNEQYF. In nucleotides, the CDR3 is TGTGCCAGCACCCCCGGGCCCCTTAGCGGGAGTAACGAGCAGTACTTC.

In its sample, this clone was seen once. The chain uses TRBV7-9 and TRBJ2-5, with TRBD1 matching 8 bases. The CDR3 has 15 residues. Germline values: CDR1 SEHNR, CDR2 FQNEAQ (reference sequence). V lost 6 bases, J lost 4 bases, and 10 bases stayed unmatched. The CDR3 loop reads CASRPPTGEGETQYF. The CDR3 DNA reads TGTGCCAGCAGACCGCCGACAGGGGAAGGAGAGACCCAGTACTTC.

Many counts were recorded for this clone. Other DNA sequences of this sample code for an identical CDR3. This chain uses TRBV10-1 with TRBJ2-2; no reliable D call. The CDR3 extends over 13 amino acids. Germline lookup yields CDR1 WNHNN and CDR2 SYGVQD (reference sequence). V dropped 6 bases and J dropped 7 bases, with 12 bases sitting between them. The CDR3: CASSPVVGGELFF. Here the CDR3 DNA reads TGCGCCAGCAGCCCGGTTGTTGGCGGGGAGCTGTTTTTT.

The chain couples TRBV6-1 to TRBJ2-2, with D possibly matching TRBD2 (5 bases). V was cut by 11 bases and J by 0 bases, with 10 bases left in between. The germline gives CDR1 MNHNS, CDR2 SASEGT. The CDR3 is 13 residues long. CDR3 DNA sequence: TGTGCCGGTAGCGTATCGAACACCGGGGAGCTGTTTTTT. Amino acid sequence: CAGSVSNTGELFF.

This clone was picked up many times. The same CDR3 arises from other DNA sequences in this sample as well. The chain uses TRBV30 and TRBJ1-1; D not resolved. Per the germline V gene, CDR1 is GTSNPN and CDR2 is SVGIG (reference sequence). V was pared by 3 bases and J by 1 base, with 9 bases between. CDR3 size: 13 residues. The CDR3 region has the DNA TGTGCCTGGAGATGGCTACCGAACACTGAAGCTTTCTTT. Protein sequence: CAWRWLPNTEAFF.